This T cell receptor (beta chain) is from a study of T cells in Graves' hyperthyroidism and ophthalmopathy. TCR beta CDR3 region amplification was performed from RNA transcripts. Researchers ran a first-round RT-PCR on the TCR CDR3 using the HTBI primer set. TCRdb called the multiplex PCR reads again in MiXCR, with one record for every CDR3 protein. Among some 400,000 distinct CDR3 sequences listed, about 18% were seen once. This CDR3 region has 12 residues. Trimming took off 5 bases at V and 3 bases at J, with 7 bases between the two ends. In germline, CDR1 is SGHTA, CDR2 FQGNSA. This clonotype came up many times. Uncontrolled infection, other autoimmune disease, pregnancy or lactation led to exclusion.

Sequencing input: blood. The sequence was collected from a woman between 18 and 29 years old with Graves' hyperthyroidism. The chain combines TRBV7-2 with TRBJ1-2; D is perhaps TRBD1 (5 bases). CDR3 sequence reads: CASSPGHYGYTF. The CDR3 coding sequence is TGTGCCAGCAGCCCAGGGCACTATGGCTACACCTTC.